This TCR beta chain was sequenced for a study of a mutant IDH1 vaccine in newly diagnosed glioma. About the research overall: Patients had eight vaccinations, in weeks 1, 3, 5, 7, 11, 15, 19 and 23. Treated patients, averaging approximately 40 years, were around 62% male and approximately 38% female. Study observations and caveats: It was roughly 93% of patients that developed vaccine-induced immune responses.

As for time point: week 5, during vaccination. The study gave 300 ug of mutant IDH1 20-mer peptide per vaccine dose, with topical imiquimod. Newly diagnosed WHO grade 3 or 4 IDH1-mutant, ATRX-lost astrocytomas were identified in the donors. Repertoires were generated with immunoSEQ multiplex PCR, while TCRdb's copy carries only in-frame clones and drops some. This table has fewer than 100,000 clones, 91% appearing once. Trimming removed 0 bases from V and 7 bases from J, with 10 bases in between. Germline CDR1 SGHNT, CDR2 YYREEE (reference sequence). The CDR3 consists of 13 residues. Concerning this clone: As yet, its antigen is unknown.

The J gene is TRBJ2-5, the V gene TRBV5-4; the D gene is possibly TRBD2 (5 bases). This sample comprised PBMCs, obtained from a glioma patient whose treatment included an IDH1 peptide vaccine. This clonotype was obtained from a woman in her 50s with glioma. CDR3 in DNA: TGTGCCAGCAGCTTGGTGGGAGATGGGACCCAGTACTTC. Its protein is CASSLVGDGTQYF.